These 28 T cell receptor beta chains were all obtained from the same sample, sequenced in a study of T cell responses to AZD1222 COVID-19 vaccine. Repertoires were generated with immunoSEQ multiplex PCR, while TCRdb's copy carries only in-frame clones and drops some. Among tens of thousands of clones listed, 80% to 90% were seen once. Specimen: peripheral blood, collected on day 0 of AZD1222 vaccination. The receptors were gathered from an adult in good health.

This chain joins TRBV6-5 and TRBJ1-2; 9 positions match TRBD1. This CDR3 has 15 amino acids. Germline CDR1 is MNHEY and CDR2 is SVGAGI. J lost 4 bases, V lost 6 bases, and 9 bases had no gene match. The CDR3 nucleotides are TGTGCCAGCAGCCAGGGACAGGGATTGATCTATGGCTACACCTTC. It codes for CASSQGQGLIYGYTF.

The V gene is TRBV21-1, the J gene TRBJ1-6; TRBD1 reflects the table's D call only, with no check against the DNA. TRBV21-1 is a listed pseudogene. This CDR3 is 15 amino acids long. The chain's CDR3 is CASSRAGVKGSPLHF. CDR3 DNA: TGTGCCAGCAGCCGGGCAGGGGTTAAGGGATCACCCCTCCACTTT.

This chain links TRBV4-2 with TRBJ1-5; weak D call: TRBD1 (5 bases). Germline CDR1 reads LGHNA; CDR2 reads YNFKEQ. Between the trimmed V and J ends, which lost 5 bases and 4 bases, there was a span of 15 bases. The CDR3 consists of 15 residues. The CDR3 loop reads CASSDLTRGNQPQHF. The CDR3 nucleotides are TGTGCCAGCAGCGACCTGACCCGGGGGAATCAGCCCCAGCATTTT.

This clone was found a few times. V gene TRBV30 combines with J gene TRBJ1-4; D uncertain. The CDR3 is 14 residues long. V shed 0 bases and J shed 6 bases, with 11 bases lying between them. Looked up from germline, CDR1 is GTSNPN and CDR2 is SVGIG (reference sequence). As DNA, the CDR3 is TGTGCCTGGAGTGTAGGGTTGAGGCATGAAAAACTGTTTTTT. Translation: CAWSVGLRHEKLFF.

The V call is TRBV6-2 or TRBV6-3, the J call TRBJ1-3; D call uncertain. CDR1 is MNHEY and CDR2 is SVGEGT in the germline V gene. Trimming removed 5 bases at V and 6 bases at J, with 11 bases between. CDR3 length equals 13 residues. CDR3 sequence reads: CASSVTRVNTIYF. For the CDR3, the DNA is TGTGCCAGCAGTGTCACCCGGGTAAACACCATATATTTT.

The chain is built from TRBV2 and TRBJ2-3, with D tentatively TRBD1 (5 bases). Per germline, CDR1 SNHLY and CDR2 FYNNEI. The CDR3 loop spans 13 amino acids. Trimming took off 7 bases at V and 3 bases at J, with 11 bases between the two ends. For the CDR3, the DNA is TGTGCCAGCACAGGCAGGGTGACAGATACGCAGTATTTT. It encodes CASTGRVTDTQYF.

This chain joins TRBV6-6 and TRBJ1-2; no firm D call. The V end lost 0 bases, the J end lost 4 bases, and 12 bases lay between the germline ends. CDR1 and CDR2 from the germline V gene are MNHNY and SVGAGI (reference sequence). The CDR3 extends over 15 amino acids. The CDR3 sequence: CASSYSSGSTYGYTF. CDR3 sequence (DNA): TGTGCCAGCAGTTACTCGAGCGGGTCAACCTATGGCTACACCTTC.

This rearrangement joins TRBV10-3 to TRBJ1-1, with 10 bases matching TRBD1. The CDR3 covers 15 residues. Germline V gene sequence: CDR1 ENHRY, CDR2 SYGVKD. Unmatched junction bases numbered 12, after V lost 7 bases and J lost 7 bases. CDR3 amino acids: CAITKTPTGGDEAFF. CDR3 sequence (DNA): TGTGCCATCACCAAAACCCCGACAGGGGGCGATGAAGCTTTCTTT.

The chain uses TRBV7-9 and TRBJ2-1; tentative D call: TRBD2 (5 bases). CDR3 length: 16 residues. CDR1 is SEHNR, CDR2 FQNEAQ, per germline (reference sequence). Deletions cut 2 bases from V and 2 bases from J, with 13 bases between. In DNA form, the CDR3 reads TGTGCCAGCAGCTTACACCAATCACTAGCCTACAATGAGCAGTTCTTC. As protein: CASSLHQSLAYNEQFF.

The chain joins TRBV4-2 to TRBJ1-4, with D hard to call. This CDR3 has 12 residues. Deletions cut 1 base from V and 8 bases from J, with 5 bases between. CDR1 is LGHNA, CDR2 YNFKEQ, per germline. Here the CDR3 reads CASSQAREKLFF. In nucleotides, the CDR3 is TGTGCCAGCAGCCAAGCCCGGGAAAAACTGTTTTTT.

DNA of the CDR3: TGCGCCAGCAGCCCCGGGACAGGCTCCTATAATTCACCCCTCCACTTT. Amino acid sequence: CASSPGTGSYNSPLHF. The J gene is TRBJ1-6, the V gene TRBV5-1; TRBD1 matches at 8 bases. The CDR3 covers 16 residues. J gave up 0 bases and V 4 bases, and 3 bases lay outside the gene matches. Germline CDR1 SGHRS, CDR2 YFSETQ. Combining the CDR3 with reference TRBV5-1 and TRBJ1-6 gives the whole variable domain KAGVTQTPRYLIKTRGQQVTLSCSPISGHRSVSWYQQTPGQGLQFLFEYFSETQRNKGNFPGRFSGRQFSNSRSEMNVSTLELGDSALYLCASSPGTGSYNSPLHFGNGTRLTVT.

The chain couples TRBV7-2 to TRBJ2-3; 12 nucleotides line up with TRBD2. Unmatched junction bases numbered 10, after V lost 5 bases and J lost 4 bases. Germline values: CDR1 SGHTA, CDR2 FQGNSA. The CDR3 is 17 amino acids. CDR3 DNA sequence: TGTGCCAGCAGCCTGAGCCTAGCGGGGGGGCCGGCAGATACGCAGTATTTT. Protein sequence: CASSLSLAGGPADTQYF.

The rearrangement links TRBV7-3 to TRBJ1-2; D might be TRBD1 (6 bases). Germline CDR1 is SGHTA and CDR2 is FQGTGA. The CDR3 extends over 13 amino acids. V lost 3 bases and J lost 8, with 13 bases in between. CDR3: CASSFSGGGGYTF. The CDR3 DNA is TGTGCCAGCAGCTTTTCCGGAGGGGGAGGCTACACCTTC.

The chain couples TRBV6-5 to TRBJ1-1, with D possibly being TRBD1 (6 bases). V lost 4 bases and J 5 bases, leaving 17 bases between the germline ends. Per germline, CDR1 MNHEY and CDR2 SVGAGI. The CDR3 is 15 residues long. The DNA of the CDR3 is TGTGCCAGCAGTTCACAAGGGGGGGCAAGGACTGAAGCTTTCTTT. Translation: CASSSQGGARTEAFF.

The chain combines TRBV19 with TRBJ1-3, with D unresolved. Germline values: CDR1 LNHDA, CDR2 SQIVND (reference sequence). V lost 5 bases and J lost 4, with 15 bases in between. CDR3 length: 15 residues. Written as DNA, the CDR3 is TGTGCCAGTAGTCGGTTTCTGAGCAGCGGAAACACCATATATTTT. Protein: CASSRFLSSGNTIYF.

The V call is TRBV7-6, the J call TRBJ2-7; 8 nucleotides line up with TRBD2. With V trimmed by 4 bases and J by 2 bases, 7 bases remained unmatched. CDR3 length: 15 residues. Germline V lookup: CDR1 SGHVS, CDR2 FNYEAQ. The DNA for the CDR3 is TGTGCCAGCAGCTCGGGGGGGGGCGGAACCTACGAGCAGTACTTC. Residues: CASSSGGGGTYEQYF.

The sample holds one count of this clone. The rearrangement uses TRBV2 and TRBJ1-2; D may be TRBD1 (6 bases). The CDR3 has 15 amino acids. Germline-derived CDR1 and CDR2 are SNHLY and FYNNEI. Trimming removed 4 bases from V and 2 bases from J, with 14 bases in between. DNA for the CDR3: TGTGCCAGCAGTGCCAGGACAGAGAAAAACTATGGCTACACCTTC. It encodes CASSARTEKNYGYTF.

The chain uses TRBV9 and TRBJ2-3; 8 bases agree with TRBD2. The CDR3 runs to 16 residues. The V and J ends lost 0 bases and 2 bases, in that order; junction bases with no gene match: 5. Germline loops: CDR1 SGDLS, CDR2 YYNGEE. CDR3 nucleotides: TGTGCCAGCAGCGTAGATTCTAGCGGGTACACAGATACGCAGTATTTT. It encodes CASSVDSSGYTDTQYF.

By proportion, this clone is medium-sized. The chain uses TRBV6-1 and TRBJ1-5, with D unresolved. The CDR3 is made up of 13 amino acids. The V and J ends lost 3 bases and 5 bases respectively, with 8 bases between them. The germline V gene has CDR1 MNHNS and CDR2 SASEGT. This chain's CDR3 is CASSDREHQPQHF. CDR3 in DNA: TGTGCCAGCAGTGACAGAGAACATCAGCCCCAGCATTTT.

The chain joins TRBV19 to TRBJ2-7; D is unclear. Per the germline V gene, CDR1 is LNHDA and CDR2 is SQIVND (reference sequence). Between the trimmed V and J ends, which lost 4 bases and 0 bases, there was a span of 10 bases. The CDR3 covers 14 residues. DNA of the CDR3: TGTGCCAGTAGTAAACGTGGAGACTCCTACGAGCAGTACTTC. It encodes CASSKRGDSYEQYF. Full variable domain (missing parts from reference TRBV19 and TRBJ2-7): DGGITQSPKYLFRKEGQNVTLSCEQNLNHDAMYWYRQDPGQGLRLIYYSQIVNDFQKGDIAEGYSVSREKKESFPLTVTSAQKNPTAFYLCASSKRGDSYEQYFGPGTRLTVT.

The J gene is TRBJ1-4, the V gene TRBV10-3, with D tentatively TRBD1 (5 bases). Germline V CDR1 and CDR2: ENHRY, SYGVKD. The V and J ends lost 5 bases and 5 bases respectively, with 15 bases between them. The CDR3 loop spans 15 amino acids. The CDR3 DNA reads TGTGCCATCAGTCCTGGGGCCTTGCTGAATGAAAAACTGTTTTTT. This translates into CAISPGALLNEKLFF.

The J gene is TRBJ1-1, the V gene TRBV5-1; TRBD1 aligns across 7 bases. V lost 4 bases and J lost 4; bases outside the gene matches: 7. This CDR3 spans 14 amino acids. The V gene's germline CDR1 is SGHRS and CDR2 YFSETQ. This CDR3 reads CASSRDRAVTEAFF. Written as DNA, the CDR3 is TGCGCCAGCAGCCGAGACAGGGCGGTCACTGAAGCTTTCTTT.

The DNA for the CDR3 is TGTGCCAGTAGCGAACAAGTAGAAACCTACGAGCAGTACTTC. This codes for CASSEQVETYEQYF. The V gene is TRBV19, the J gene TRBJ2-7; no definite D call. This CDR3 is 14 amino acids long. The V gene's germline CDR1 is LNHDA and CDR2 SQIVND (reference sequence). V lost 6 bases, J lost 2 bases, and 14 bases lay in between.

J is TRBJ2-3 and V is TRBV19, with 12 nucleotides matching TRBD2. Germline trimming cut 1 base from V and 7 bases from J; bases unmatched to any gene: 9. The CDR3 covers 17 residues. Germline V lookup: CDR1 LNHDA, CDR2 SQIVND (reference sequence). CDR3 in amino acids: CASSIGTSGGPGNTQYF. In nucleotides, the CDR3 is TGTGCCAGTAGTATAGGTACTAGCGGGGGGCCAGGAAATACGCAGTATTTT.

This clone occurred once. Here the CDR3 DNA reads TGTGCCAGCAGTTACGTTAGGACGGCGAACACTGAAGCTTTCTTT. Protein product: CASSYVRTANTEAFF. The chain uses TRBV6-5 and TRBJ1-1; D is ambiguous. Germline loops: CDR1 MNHEY, CDR2 SVGAGI. This CDR3 comprises 15 residues. V dropped 2 bases and J dropped 1 base, with 11 bases sitting between them.

V and J are TRBV30 and TRBJ1-1; no definite D call. The CDR3 runs 13 residues. Per germline, CDR1 GTSNPN and CDR2 SVGIG (reference sequence). Trimming took 4 bases from V and 1 from J, leaving 10 bases between them. The CDR3 DNA sequence: TGTGCCTGGATCCTCGAAAGGAACACTGAAGCTTTCTTT. This sequence encodes CAWILERNTEAFF. The entire variable domain, with the rest obtained from reference TRBV30 and TRBJ1-1, is as follows: SQTIHQWPATLVQPVGSPLSLECTVEGTSNPNLYWYRQAAGRGLQLLFYSVGIGQISSEVPQNLSASRPQDRQFILSSKKLLLSDSGFYLCAWILERNTEAFFGQGTRLTVV.

The chain combines TRBV7-2 with TRBJ2-7; 9 bases agree with TRBD1. This CDR3 has 15 amino acids. V shed 6 bases, J shed 1 base, and the junction held 7 bases outside the gene matches. Germline assignment: CDR1 SGHTA and CDR2 FQGNSA. The CDR3 DNA is TGTGCCAGCAGTTTCGACAGGGGGTTATCCTACGAGCAGTACTTC. Translated, it gives CASSFDRGLSYEQYF.

The V call is TRBV3-1 (or the pseudogene TRBV3-2), the J call TRBJ2-7; 8 nucleotides match TRBD1. The trim removed 1 base at V and 12 bases at J, leaving 5 bases unmatched. Germline-derived CDR1 and CDR2 are LGHDT and YNNKEL (reference sequence). The length of the CDR3 is 12 residues. In nucleotides, the CDR3 is TGTGCCAGCAGCCAAGTTTCGACAGGGGTGTACTTC. Residues: CASSQVSTGVYF.